The 18 T cell receptor beta chains below come from one sample, sequenced in a study of control samples from healthy donors and cancer patients. TCRdb's copy holds only in-frame clones and misses some; the assay was immunoSEQ multiplex PCR. The table has 80,000 or so clones, around 92% seen once. Sample: blood. The receptor source for this set is a woman aged 55 to 70 in good health.

This chain connects TRBV19 to TRBJ2-7; weak D call: TRBD2 (6 bases). This CDR3 is 14 amino acids long. Trimming took off 2 bases at V and 2 bases at J, with 10 bases between the two ends. Germline values: CDR1 LNHDA, CDR2 SQIVND (reference sequence). The DNA for the CDR3 is TGTGCCAGTAGTATATCTTGGGGGGCCTACGAGCAGTACTTC. Its translation is CASSISWGAYEQYF.

The chain recombines TRBV9 with TRBJ1-5; maybe TRBD1 (6 bases). This CDR3 is 15 amino acids long. Germline loops: CDR1 SGDLS, CDR2 YYNGEE. The V and J ends lost 0 bases and 1 base respectively, with 8 bases between them. The CDR3 region has the DNA TGTGCCAGCAGCGTAGGGGGGCGAAGCAATCAGCCCCAGCATTTT. Amino acid sequence: CASSVGGRSNQPQHF.

The chain carries TRBV9 and TRBJ2-2, with 14 bases identical to TRBD2. CDR1 SGDLS and CDR2 YYNGEE come from the germline V gene. With 1 base clipped from V and 7 bases from J, the junction kept 9 bases outside the gene matches. This CDR3 has 18 amino acids. CDR3 nucleotide sequence: TGTGCCAGCAGCGTAACGACTAGCGGGAGGGCCCTCGACGGGGAGCTGTTTTTT. The encoded protein is CASSVTTSGRALDGELFF.

The chain employs TRBV7-6 and TRBJ2-7; D unresolved. Germline V gene sequence: CDR1 SGHVS, CDR2 FNYEAQ. This CDR3 is 15 amino acids long. V lost 3 bases to trimming and J lost 5 bases, with 17 bases between them. The CDR3 region is CASSFSPKGVDEQYF. In DNA, the CDR3 is TGTGCCAGCAGCTTTTCACCTAAAGGAGTCGACGAGCAGTACTTC.

This chain joins TRBV7-6 and TRBJ2-5; tentatively, D is TRBD2 (6 bases). This CDR3 comprises 13 residues. Germline V gives CDR1 SGHVS, CDR2 FNYEAQ. Trimming removed 4 bases at V and 5 bases at J, with 11 bases between. The CDR3: CASSSTRTETQYF. For the CDR3, the DNA is TGTGCCAGCAGCTCGACTAGGACGGAGACCCAGTACTTC.

DNA of the CDR3: TGTGCCACCAGCCCGGACAGTGGGAACACTGAAGCTTTCTTT. Protein sequence: CATSPDSGNTEAFF. This chain joins TRBV15 and TRBJ1-1; possibly TRBD1 for D (6 bases). Germline-derived CDR1 and CDR2 are LNHNV and YYDKDF (reference sequence). Trimming removed 5 bases at V and 1 base at J, with 11 bases between. The CDR3 has 14 amino acids.

The chain links TRBV29-1 to TRBJ2-3; 9 nucleotides agree with TRBD1. The length of the CDR3 is 15 residues. The V gene end was trimmed by 6 bases and the J gene end by 4 bases; junction bases not matched to a gene: 11. The germline gives CDR1 SQVTM, CDR2 ANQGSEA. CDR3: CSVRRPGQGPDTQYF. The CDR3 region has the DNA TGCAGCGTCCGTAGGCCGGGACAGGGACCAGATACGCAGTATTTT.

This chain links TRBV22-1 with TRBJ1-5; the table's D call, TRBD1, was not checked against the DNA. TRBV22-1 constitutes a pseudogene. CDR3 size: 16 residues. The CDR3 DNA is TGTCCTGGGAGCGCACTACAGGGTATGTGCAATCAGCCCCAGCATTTT. Encoded protein: CPGSALQGMCNQPQHF.

CDR3 nucleotides: TGTGCCAGCAGCTGGGGCATAGGGCGGGATTCCGGAAACACCATATATTTT. Translating it yields CASSWGIGRDSGNTIYF. V and J are TRBV5-6 and TRBJ1-3; D may be TRBD1 (5 bases). There are 17 residues in the CDR3. The V end lost 3 bases, the J end lost 4 bases, and 20 bases lay between the germline ends. Germline lookup yields CDR1 SGHDT and CDR2 YYEEEE.

This rearrangement joins TRBV2 to TRBJ2-1, with TRBD2 matching over 14 bases. CDR1 SNHLY and CDR2 FYNNEI come from the germline V gene. The CDR3 loop spans 15 amino acids. The V and J ends lost 6 bases and 7 bases, in that order; junction bases with no gene match: 5. This CDR3 reads CASRETSGRANEQFF. CDR3 bases: TGTGCCAGCAGGGAGACTAGCGGGAGGGCAAATGAGCAGTTCTTC.

The chain couples TRBV6-4 to TRBJ1-3; 7 nucleotides align to TRBD1. The V gene end was trimmed by 9 bases and the J gene end by 4 bases; junction bases not matched to a gene: 15. The CDR3 is 16 amino acids. CDR1 and CDR2 from the germline V gene are MRHNA and SNTAGT. For the CDR3, the DNA is TGTGCCAGGGTTGGGCCTGACAGGGCTGGAGGAAACACCATATATTTT. Translated: CARVGPDRAGGNTIYF.

The chain links TRBV5-1 to TRBJ2-7; 10 bases are shared with TRBD2. The V gene's germline CDR1 is SGHRS and CDR2 YFSETQ. This CDR3 contains 17 residues. V gave up 4 bases and J gave up 7 bases; unmatched junction bases: 17. The CDR3 protein is CASSLTRLAGTSGEQYF. The CDR3 nucleotides read TGCGCCAGCAGCCTGACCCGACTAGCGGGCACCTCCGGGGAGCAGTACTTC.

V gene TRBV28 combines with J gene TRBJ1-2; TRBD1 might be the D (6 bases). The CDR3 sequence is 13 residues long. CDR1 is MDHEN, CDR2 SYDVKM, per germline. The germline V and J ends were trimmed by 6 bases and 2 bases, with 10 bases remaining between them. CDR3 nucleotides: TGTGCCAGCAGAGTTCAGGGGAACTATGGCTACACCTTC. As protein: CASRVQGNYGYTF.

This clone has only one observation. V usage is TRBV5-4 and J usage is TRBJ2-3, with D hard to call. Germline CDR1 SGHNT, CDR2 YYREEE (reference sequence). The CDR3 contains 15 residues. V was clipped by 0 bases and J by 0 bases, with 8 bases between them. CDR3 region: CASSLDFTSTDTQYF. The CDR3, as DNA: TGTGCCAGCAGCTTGGACTTCACTAGCACAGATACGCAGTATTTT. The entire variable domain, with the rest obtained from reference TRBV5-4 and TRBJ2-3, is as follows: ETGVTQSPTHLIKTRGQQVTLRCSSQSGHNTVSWYQQALGQGPQFIFQYYREEENGRGNFPPRFSGLQFPNYSSELNVNALELDDSALYLCASSLDFTSTDTQYFGPGTRLTVL.

The chain couples TRBV7-9 to TRBJ1-4; D gene ambiguous. Deletions cut 5 bases from V and 8 bases from J, with 15 bases between. The CDR3 has 14 amino acids. The germline gives CDR1 SEHNR, CDR2 FQNEAQ (reference sequence). The CDR3 DNA reads TGTGCCAGCAGCCTAATGGAGGGTGGAGAAAAACTGTTTTTT. This translates into CASSLMEGGEKLFF.

The rearrangement uses TRBV28 and TRBJ1-5, with D unclear. Germline CDR1 MDHEN, CDR2 SYDVKM. V dropped 2 bases and J dropped 0 bases, with 14 bases sitting between them. The CDR3 consists of 17 residues. The CDR3 sequence: CASSLALIHGSNQPQHF. The CDR3 DNA is TGTGCCAGCAGTTTAGCGTTGATCCATGGTAGCAATCAGCCCCAGCATTTT.

This chain links TRBV20-1 with TRBJ1-1; the D gene is possibly TRBD1 (5 bases). The CDR3 sequence is 13 residues long. Germline-derived CDR1 and CDR2 are DFQATT and SNEGSKA (reference sequence). The V gene lost 3 bases and the J gene lost 8 bases, with 16 bases spanning the gap. The CDR3 protein is CSASSSGAREAFF. The CDR3 region has the DNA TGCAGTGCTAGTTCATCCGGGGCACGGGAAGCTTTCTTT.

The CDR3 DNA sequence: TGTGCCAGCAGCTCGGGACAGGGGAACTACGAGCAGTACTTC. Residues: CASSSGQGNYEQYF. The chain recombines TRBV7-3 with TRBJ2-7, with 10 bases lining up with TRBD1. The CDR3 totals 14 residues. V shed 4 bases, J shed 3 bases, and the junction held 3 bases outside the gene matches. Germline V gene sequence: CDR1 SGHTA, CDR2 FQGTGA.